These 16 T cell receptor beta chains share one sample of origin, sequenced in a study of low-dose radiotherapy and immunotherapy resistance in tumors. Alpha- and beta-chain coverage of first-strand cDNA came from TRAV- and TRBV-specific primers. It was with a constant-region primer and a V-primer adapter that TCRs were amplified over around 18 PCR cycles. A single record per CDR3 protein comes from TCRdb applying MiXCR to the reads. This table holds 10,000 to 15,000 distinct CDR3 sequences, roughly 80% found once. The receptors were sampled from a human donor with advanced metastatic prostate, ovarian, gallbladder or colorectal cancer (not recorded which). This table probably holds off-target reads from a library built for another chain.

This clonotype has a handful of counts. V and J are TRBV2 and TRBJ1-1; 7 nucleotides line up with TRBD1. Trimming removed 5 bases from V and 3 bases from J; junction bases left unmatched: 9. The germline V gene encodes CDR1 SNHLY and CDR2 FYNNEI. CDR3 length: 15 amino acids. The CDR3 nucleotides read TGTGCCAGCAGTCAACCCGACAGGGTTGACACTGAAGCTTTCTTT. As protein: CASSQPDRVDTEAFF.

Concerning this clonotype itself: One end of the junction does not line up with germline, which may come from a read error. This chain connects TRBV5-1 to TRBJ2-1; the D is unclear. The germline V gene encodes CDR1 SGHRS and CDR2 YFSETQ. CDR3 length: 12 amino acids. Here the CDR3 DNA reads TGTGCCAGCAGCTTGGGCTCCAATGAGCAGTTCTTC. It specifies CASSLGSNEQFF.

This clonotype was detected only a few times. This chain joins TRBV28 and TRBJ1-5, with D unclear. The CDR3 runs to 15 residues. CDR1 and CDR2 from the germline V gene are MDHEN and SYDVKM. Trimming cost V 6 bases and J 0 bases, with 12 bases left between them. Here the CDR3 reads CASSHGTHSNQPQHF. The CDR3 nucleotides are TGTGCCAGCAGCCATGGCACCCATAGCAATCAGCCCCAGCATTTT.

The rearrangement links TRBV9 to TRBJ2-3; 14 nucleotides line up with TRBD2. CDR3 size: 16 residues. Germline trimming cut 3 bases from V and 5 bases from J; bases unmatched to any gene: 5. Germline loops: CDR1 SGDLS, CDR2 YYNGEE. The DNA for the CDR3 is TGTGCCAGCAGCGAGGGACTAGCGGGAGATCTAGATACGCAGTATTTT. The encoded protein is CASSEGLAGDLDTQYF.

The chain employs TRBV20-1 and TRBJ2-7, with D unclear. The germline V and J ends were trimmed by 2 bases and 3 bases, with 5 bases remaining between them. Germline values: CDR1 DFQATT, CDR2 SNEGSKA (reference sequence). The CDR3 has 11 amino acids. CDR3 sequence reads: CSARIGYEQYF. The CDR3 region has the DNA TGCAGTGCTAGAATCGGCTACGAGCAGTACTTC.

The count of this clonotype is one. This chain uses TRBV12-3 or TRBV12-4 with TRBJ1-2; 9 nucleotides agree with TRBD1. The V segment lost 6 bases and the J segment 8 bases; nucleotides outside the gene matches: 7. The CDR3 has 13 residues. This CDR3 is CASSKGQGDGYTF. The CDR3 DNA follows: TGTGCCAGCAGCAAGGGACAGGGTGACGGCTACACCTTC.

This clonotype was detected only once. This chain uses TRBV29-1 with TRBJ2-1; 10 bases are shared with TRBD1. V lost 5 bases and J lost 7; bases outside the gene matches: 8. The CDR3 covers 14 residues. Per germline, CDR1 SQVTM and CDR2 ANQGSEA. CDR3 nucleotides: TGCAGCGTTAAAGCCGGGACAGGGGCAAATGAGCAGTTCTTC. Amino acids: CSVKAGTGANEQFF.

CDR3 sequence reads: CASSPPGQGSNQPQHF. The CDR3 DNA reads TGTGCCAGCAGTCCGCCGGGACAGGGGAGCAATCAGCCCCAGCATTTT. V gene TRBV28 combines with J gene TRBJ1-5; 10 nucleotides align to TRBD1. The germline gives CDR1 MDHEN, CDR2 SYDVKM. CDR3 length: 16 residues. Trimming cost V 5 bases and J 1 base; bases outside gene matches: 5.

The chain couples TRBV29-1 to TRBJ1-2; 7 bases line up with TRBD1. Per germline, CDR1 SQVTM and CDR2 ANQGSEA. The CDR3 totals 14 residues. The junction had 15 bases not matched to a gene; V was cut back by 6 bases and J by 8 bases. Here the CDR3 reads CSVTPGTDPIGYTF. CDR3 nucleotide sequence: TGCAGCGTCACCCCCGGGACAGACCCTATAGGCTACACCTTC.

CDR3 sequence: CASSPPGGDNEKLFF. CDR3 nucleotide sequence: TGTGCCAGCTCACCACCTGGTGGGGATAATGAAAAACTGTTTTTT. V is TRBV18 and J is TRBJ1-4; no reliable D call. V dropped 0 bases and J dropped 4 bases, with 9 bases sitting between them. CDR1 is KGHSH and CDR2 is LQKENI in the germline V gene. CDR3 length equals 15 residues.

The rearrangement joins TRBV21-1 to TRBJ2-7; the D segment call TRBD2 is taken from the table without a DNA check. TRBV21-1 is marked as a pseudogene. CDR3 length: 19 residues. CDR3 bases: TGTGCCAGCAGCAAAGTTGCAGCAGTAAAGGGAGCCGCCTTCTACGAGCAGTACTTC. Translation gives CASSKVAAVKGAAFYEQYF.

The chain combines TRBV12-3 or TRBV12-4 with TRBJ2-7; TRBD2 is a possible D gene (5 bases). Between the trimmed V and J ends, which lost 1 base and 0 bases, there was a span of 7 bases. The CDR3 contains 14 residues. CDR3 in amino acids: CASSLGADSYEQYF. CDR3 nucleotides: TGTGCCAGCAGTTTAGGAGCGGACTCCTACGAGCAGTACTTC.

V gene TRBV6-8 combines with J gene TRBJ2-5, with D possibly matching TRBD2 (5 bases). The CDR3 loop spans 14 amino acids. Germline V gene data show CDR1 as MNHGY and CDR2 as SAAAGT. Trimming pared 8 bases from V and 5 bases from J, leaving 18 bases between. CDR3 amino acids: CASAGSPSGETQYF. Written as DNA, the CDR3 is TGTGCCAGCGCCGGGTCCCCCTCGGGGGAGACCCAGTACTTC.

The chain is built from TRBV7-6 and TRBJ2-5; TRBD1 aligns across 9 bases. The trim removed 6 bases at V and 5 bases at J, leaving 7 bases unmatched. The CDR3 covers 14 residues. In germline, CDR1 is SGHVS, CDR2 FNYEAQ. The DNA for the CDR3 is TGTGCCAGCAGAAACAGGGGGCTCGGGGAGACCCAGTACTTC. It codes for CASRNRGLGETQYF.

This clonotype was seen once. The chain employs TRBV2 and TRBJ2-7, with TRBD2 matching over 11 bases. The CDR3 has 15 residues. CDR1 is SNHLY, CDR2 FYNNEI, per germline. V dropped 6 bases and J dropped 5; count of bases not matched to a gene: 9. The CDR3 here is CASRLAGDLPHEQYF. The CDR3 coding sequence is TGTGCCAGCAGACTAGCGGGAGATCTCCCCCACGAGCAGTACTTC.

The V gene is TRBV19, the J gene TRBJ1-2; no clear D. Germline V lookup: CDR1 LNHDA, CDR2 SQIVND (reference sequence). V was shortened by 2 bases and J by 7 bases, with 14 bases between the two germline ends. The CDR3 sequence is 14 residues long. The CDR3 sequence is CASSIQASGSGYTF. The CDR3, as DNA: TGTGCCAGTAGTATACAGGCCTCTGGAAGTGGCTACACCTTC.